The rows below give T cell receptor beta chains drawn from one sample of a study of OX40 agonist ivuxolimab in advanced cancers. Produced via immunoSEQ multiplex PCR; TCRdb's table is partial and in-frame only. In the table there are tens of thousands of clones, more than 70% of which are singletons. Specimen: CD4+ or CD8+ T cells sorted from blood, collected in a trial of the OX40 agonist ivuxolimab. The receptor source for this set is an adult with an advanced solid tumor such as melanoma, head and neck, liver or kidney cancer. Each CDR3 is given with its conserved first and last residue. A D gene is named only where the DNA matches it firmly. Size values are once, few and many counts, or a class for expanded clones, and some rows have none.

J gene,clone size,V gene,D gene,CDR3 DNA,CDR3 protein
TRBJ1-1,NA,TRBV28,NA,TGTGCCAGCAGTTTATTGGACGAGGGTGAAGCTTTCTTT,CASSLLDEGEAFF
TRBJ2-7,many,TRBV2,NA,TGTGCCAGCAGTGAGGGGGCCTCCTACGAGCAGTACTTC,CASSEGASYEQYF
TRBJ2-7,NA,TRBV27,TRBD2,TGTGCCAGCAGTTTTGGCGGGGGGGCGTTCGAGCAGTACTTC,CASSFGGGAFEQYF
TRBJ2-1,NA,TRBV29-1,NA,TGCAGCGTTGGGCCGGGACACACTTACAATGAGCAGTTCTTC,CSVGPGHTYNEQFF
TRBJ2-2,NA,TRBV10-2,NA,TGCGCCAGCAGGGCTGGGTTGTCCGGGGAGCTGTTTTTT,CASRAGLSGELFF
TRBJ2-5,few,TRBV6-6,NA,TGTGCCAGCAGCCGCACCGGGGGACAAGAGACCCAGTACTTC,CASSRTGGQETQYF
TRBJ2-1,NA,TRBV5-1,TRBD2,TGCGCCAGCAGAGATGGGACTAGCGGGGGCCCATCCTACAATGAGCAGTTCTTC,CASRDGTSGGPSYNEQFF
TRBJ1-2,NA,TRBV5-6,NA,TGTGCCAGCAGCTTGGACGACTACTATGGCTACACCTTC,CASSLDDYYGYTF
TRBJ2-2,few,TRBV5-1,TRBD2,TGCGCCAGCAGCTTGGAAGTTGCGGGGGAGTTCCCCGGGGAGCTGTTTTTT,CASSLEVAGEFPGELFF
TRBJ1-1,NA,TRBV6-1,TRBD1,TGTGCCAGCAGGGGGACAGGGTATACTGAAGCTTTCTTT,CASRGTGYTEAFF
TRBJ1-5,NA,TRBV10-3,NA,TGTGCCATCAGTGAGTCATTGGGGGAACAGCCCCAGCATTTT,CAISESLGEQPQHF
TRBJ2-1,NA,TRBV6-1,NA,TGTGCCAGCGGTGGGGCTATGGGGGGATCCTACAATGAGCAGTTCTTC,CASGGAMGGSYNEQFF
TRBJ1-6,NA,TRBV11-2,TRBD1,TGTGCCAGCAGCTTTCCGGGACAGGATGGTTCACCCCTCCACTTT,CASSFPGQDGSPLHF
TRBJ2-7,NA,TRBV9,TRBD2,TGTGCCAGCAGCCCCGTGGGGGAGCGGGGGGGCTACGAGCAGTACTTC,CASSPVGERGGYEQYF
TRBJ2-7,NA,TRBV4-2,NA,TGTGCCAGCAGCCAAGAAGAAGGGATAGTGACCTACGAGCAGTACTTC,CASSQEEGIVTYEQYF
TRBJ2-2,NA,TRBV21-1,NA,TGTGCCAGCAGCAAAAGGACCCTCGACAAGAACACCGGGGAGCTGTTTTTT,CASSKRTLDKNTGELFF
TRBJ1-1,NA,TRBV9,NA,TGTGCCAGCAGCCCGAAGGGGTCAGTCACTGAAGCTTTCTTT,CASSPKGSVTEAFF
TRBJ2-2,NA,TRBV9,NA,TGTGCCAGCAGCCAGAGTGGGGGCGGCACCGGGGAGCTGTTTTTT,CASSQSGGGTGELFF
TRBJ1-3,NA,TRBV2,NA,TGTGCCAGCACAATGCCAGGTGGAAACACCATATATTTT,CASTMPGGNTIYF
TRBJ1-5,NA,TRBV27,NA,TGTGCCAGCAGTTTTTCAGGGATTAATCAGCCCCAGCATTTT,CASSFSGINQPQHF
TRBJ2-2,NA,TRBV19,NA,TGTGCCAGTAGTATAGCGGAGGGATACGGGGAGCTGTTTTTT,CASSIAEGYGELFF
TRBJ1-6,once,TRBV6-5,NA,TGTGCCAGCAGTTACTCCGGCCGGCAGCTCAATTCACCCCTCCACTTT,CASSYSGRQLNSPLHF
TRBJ2-3,NA,TRBV7-2,NA,TGTGCCAGCAGCTTAGAGGGGGGTACGCAGTATTTT,CASSLEGGTQYF
TRBJ2-1,once,TRBV6-4,NA,TGTGCCAGCAGTGACTCTGGCAGCAGGAAGCAGTTCTTC,CASSDSGSRKQFF
TRBJ2-1,NA,TRBV4-1,NA,TGCGCCAGCAGCCAAGATCTGACCGAGCAGTTCTTC,CASSQDLTEQFF
TRBJ2-7,NA,TRBV9,NA,TGTGCCAGCAGCGTAGGAGGGAATGAGGCCGAGCAGTACTTC,CASSVGGNEAEQYF
TRBJ1-4,NA,TRBV7-6,TRBD1,TGTGCCAGCAGCTTAGCGGAGACAGGGAATGAAAAACTGTTTTTT,CASSLAETGNEKLFF
TRBJ2-2,NA,TRBV2,TRBD1,TGTGCCAGCAGTGAATCTTGGGTCGGGACAGCCACCGGGGAGCTGTTTTTT,CASSESWVGTATGELFF
TRBJ1-6,NA,TRBV9,NA,TGTGCCAGCAGCGTAGACAATTCACCCCTCCACTTT,CASSVDNSPLHF
TRBJ1-1,NA,TRBV4-3,NA,TGCGCCAGCAGCCAAGCGGGCACTGAAGCTTTCTTT,CASSQAGTEAFF
TRBJ1-2,NA,TRBV19,TRBD1,TGTGCCAGTAGTAGTTCCGGGACAGAAATATATGGCTACACCTTC,CASSSSGTEIYGYTF
TRBJ2-2,NA,TRBV29-1,NA,TGCAGCGTTAGAGGTCACCCCCCGGGGAACACCGGGGAGCTGCTTTTT,CSVRGHPPGNTGELLF
TRBJ1-1,NA,TRBV5-4,TRBD1,TGCGCCAGCAGCCAGGGACAGGGTTACACTGAAGCTTTCTTT,CASSQGQGYTEAFF
TRBJ2-4,NA,TRBV6-4,TRBD2,TGTGCCAGCAGTGACCCACTAGCGGGGGGGCTCTATCTAACCAAAAACATTCAGTACTTC,CASSDPLAGGLYLTKNIQYF